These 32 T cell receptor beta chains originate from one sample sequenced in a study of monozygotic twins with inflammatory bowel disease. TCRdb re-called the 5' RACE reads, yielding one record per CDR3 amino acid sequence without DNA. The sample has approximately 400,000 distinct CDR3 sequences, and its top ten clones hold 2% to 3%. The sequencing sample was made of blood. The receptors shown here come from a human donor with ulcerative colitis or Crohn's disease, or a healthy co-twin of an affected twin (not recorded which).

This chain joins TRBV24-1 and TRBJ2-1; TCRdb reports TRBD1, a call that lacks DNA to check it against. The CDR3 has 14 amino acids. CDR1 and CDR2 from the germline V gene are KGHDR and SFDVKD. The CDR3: CATSVTGGINEQFF.

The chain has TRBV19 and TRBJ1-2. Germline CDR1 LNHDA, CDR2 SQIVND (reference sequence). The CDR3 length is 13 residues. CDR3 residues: CASRAEGNYGYTF.

CDR3 sequence: CASSQTSGTGGRGELFF. The rearrangement links TRBV4-2 to TRBJ2-2; the D call from TCRdb, TRBD1, cannot be confirmed without DNA. Germline V gives CDR1 LGHNA, CDR2 YNFKEQ. This CDR3 is built from 17 residues.

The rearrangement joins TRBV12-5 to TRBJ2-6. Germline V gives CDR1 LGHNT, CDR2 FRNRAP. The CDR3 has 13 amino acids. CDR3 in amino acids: CASGLGQTNVLTF.

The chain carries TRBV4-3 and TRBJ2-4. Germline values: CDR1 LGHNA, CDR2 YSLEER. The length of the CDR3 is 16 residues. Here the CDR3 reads CASSPTTSMAKNIQYF.

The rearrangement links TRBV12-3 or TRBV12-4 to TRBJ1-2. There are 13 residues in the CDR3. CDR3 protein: CASSLSQGGGYTF.

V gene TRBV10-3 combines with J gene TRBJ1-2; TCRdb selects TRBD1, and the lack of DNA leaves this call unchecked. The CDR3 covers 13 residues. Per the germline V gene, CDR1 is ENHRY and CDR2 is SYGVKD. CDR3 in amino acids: CATEGETNYGYTF.

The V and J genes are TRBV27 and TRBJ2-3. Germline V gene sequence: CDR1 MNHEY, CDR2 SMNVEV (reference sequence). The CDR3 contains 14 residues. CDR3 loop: CASSLRVPADTQYF.

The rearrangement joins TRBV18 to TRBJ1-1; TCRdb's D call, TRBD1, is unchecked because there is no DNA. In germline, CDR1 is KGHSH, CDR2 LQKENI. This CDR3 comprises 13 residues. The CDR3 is CASSLQGAKEAFF.

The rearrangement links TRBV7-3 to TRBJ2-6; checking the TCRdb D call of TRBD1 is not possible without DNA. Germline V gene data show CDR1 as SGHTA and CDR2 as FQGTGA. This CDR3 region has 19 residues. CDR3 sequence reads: CASSLNGGSASSGANVLTF.

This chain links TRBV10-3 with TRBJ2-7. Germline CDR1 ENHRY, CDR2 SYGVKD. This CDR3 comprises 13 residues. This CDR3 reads CAISESMGYEQYF.

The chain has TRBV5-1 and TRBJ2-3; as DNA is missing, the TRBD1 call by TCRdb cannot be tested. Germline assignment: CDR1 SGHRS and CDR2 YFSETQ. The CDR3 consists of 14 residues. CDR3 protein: CASSLPGSSDTQYF.

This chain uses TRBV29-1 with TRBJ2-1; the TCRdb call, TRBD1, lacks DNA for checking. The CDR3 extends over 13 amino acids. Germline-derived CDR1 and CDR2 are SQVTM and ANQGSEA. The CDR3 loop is CSASRDRGNEQFF.

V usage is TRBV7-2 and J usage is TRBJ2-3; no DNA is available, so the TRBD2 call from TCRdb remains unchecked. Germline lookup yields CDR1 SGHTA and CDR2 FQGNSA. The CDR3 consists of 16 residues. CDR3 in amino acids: CASSFLSGAFTDTQYF.

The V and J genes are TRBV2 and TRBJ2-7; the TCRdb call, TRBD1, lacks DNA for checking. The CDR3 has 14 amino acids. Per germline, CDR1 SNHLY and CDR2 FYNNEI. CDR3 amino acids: CASSEDDRGYEQYF.

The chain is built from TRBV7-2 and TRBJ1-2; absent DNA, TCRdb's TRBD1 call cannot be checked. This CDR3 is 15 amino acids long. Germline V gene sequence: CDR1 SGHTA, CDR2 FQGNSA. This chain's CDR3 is CASSSHSQGNYGYTF.

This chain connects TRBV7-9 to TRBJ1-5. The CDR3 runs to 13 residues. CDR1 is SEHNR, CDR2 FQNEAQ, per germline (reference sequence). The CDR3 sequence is CASSLLPDQPQHF. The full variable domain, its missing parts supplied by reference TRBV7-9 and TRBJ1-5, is DTGVSQNPRHKITKRGQNVTFRCDPISEHNRLYWYRQTLGQGPEFLTYFQNEAQLEKSRLLSDRFSAERPKGSFSTLEIQRTEQGDSAMYLCASSLLPDQPQHFGDGTRLSIL.

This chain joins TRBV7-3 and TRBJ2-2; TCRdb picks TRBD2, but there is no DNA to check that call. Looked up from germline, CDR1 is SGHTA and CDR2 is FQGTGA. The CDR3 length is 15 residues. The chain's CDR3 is CASSFGGRGTGELFF.

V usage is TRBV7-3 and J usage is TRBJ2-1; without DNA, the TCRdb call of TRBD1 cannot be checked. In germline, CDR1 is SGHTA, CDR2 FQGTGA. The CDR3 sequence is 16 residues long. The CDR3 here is CASSLKPRQATNEQFF. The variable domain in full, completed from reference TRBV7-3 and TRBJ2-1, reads GAGVSQTPSNKVTEKGKYVELRCDPISGHTALYWYRQSLGQGPEFLIYFQGTGAADDSGLPNDRFFAVRPEGSVSTLKIQRTERGDSAVYLCASSLKPRQATNEQFFGPGTRLTVL.

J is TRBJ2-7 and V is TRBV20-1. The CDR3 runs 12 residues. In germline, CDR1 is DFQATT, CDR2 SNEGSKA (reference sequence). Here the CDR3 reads CSATGPSYEQYF.

CDR3 region: CATSTRNNEKLFF. This chain uses TRBV15 with TRBJ1-4. The germline gives CDR1 LNHNV, CDR2 YYDKDF (reference sequence). The CDR3 loop spans 13 amino acids.

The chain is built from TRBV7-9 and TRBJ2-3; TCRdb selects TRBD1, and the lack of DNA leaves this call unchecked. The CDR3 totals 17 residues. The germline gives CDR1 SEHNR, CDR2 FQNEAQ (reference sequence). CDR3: CASSLYGRGPETDTQYF.

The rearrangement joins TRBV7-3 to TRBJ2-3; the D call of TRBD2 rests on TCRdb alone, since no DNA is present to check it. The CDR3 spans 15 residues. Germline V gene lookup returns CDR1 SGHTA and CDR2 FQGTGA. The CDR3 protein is CASSFIGGGQDTQYF.

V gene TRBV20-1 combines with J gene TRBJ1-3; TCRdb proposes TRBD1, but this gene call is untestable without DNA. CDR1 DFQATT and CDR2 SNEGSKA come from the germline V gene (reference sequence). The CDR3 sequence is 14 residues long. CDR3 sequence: CSARGQVAGNTIYF.

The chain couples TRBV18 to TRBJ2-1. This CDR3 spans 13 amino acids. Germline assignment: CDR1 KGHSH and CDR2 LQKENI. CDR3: CASSPLMGNEQFF.

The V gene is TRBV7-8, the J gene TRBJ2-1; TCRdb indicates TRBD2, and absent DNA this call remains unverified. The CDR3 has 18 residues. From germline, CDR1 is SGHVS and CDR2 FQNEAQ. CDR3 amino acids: CASSSTKASGGFYNEQFF.

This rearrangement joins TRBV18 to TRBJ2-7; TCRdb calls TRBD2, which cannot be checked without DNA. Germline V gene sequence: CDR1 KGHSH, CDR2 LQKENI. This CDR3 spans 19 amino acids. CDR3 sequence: CASSQRLPATSGEAYEQYF.

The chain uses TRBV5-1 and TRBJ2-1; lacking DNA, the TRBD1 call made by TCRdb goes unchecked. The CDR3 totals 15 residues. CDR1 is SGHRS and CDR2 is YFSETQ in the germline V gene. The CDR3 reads CASSFTSQGYGEQFF. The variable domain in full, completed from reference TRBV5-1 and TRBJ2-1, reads KAGVTQTPRYLIKTRGQQVTLSCSPISGHRSVSWYQQTPGQGLQFLFEYFSETQRNKGNFPGRFSGRQFSNSRSEMNVSTLELGDSALYLCASSFTSQGYGEQFFGPGTRLTVL.

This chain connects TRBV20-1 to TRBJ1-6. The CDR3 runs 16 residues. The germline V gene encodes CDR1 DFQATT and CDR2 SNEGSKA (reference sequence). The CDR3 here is CSARLTGGSYNSPLHF.

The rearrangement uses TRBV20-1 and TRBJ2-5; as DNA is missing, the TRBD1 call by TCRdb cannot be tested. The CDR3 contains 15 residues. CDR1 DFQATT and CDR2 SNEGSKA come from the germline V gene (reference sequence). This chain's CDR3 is CSARVPTGSGETQYF.

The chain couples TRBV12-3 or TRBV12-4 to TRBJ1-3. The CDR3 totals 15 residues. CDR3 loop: CASSLVDGSGNTIYF.

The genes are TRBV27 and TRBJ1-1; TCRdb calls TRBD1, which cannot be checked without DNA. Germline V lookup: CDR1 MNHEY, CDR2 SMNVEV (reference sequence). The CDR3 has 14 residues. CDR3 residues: CASSFRGTNTEAFF.